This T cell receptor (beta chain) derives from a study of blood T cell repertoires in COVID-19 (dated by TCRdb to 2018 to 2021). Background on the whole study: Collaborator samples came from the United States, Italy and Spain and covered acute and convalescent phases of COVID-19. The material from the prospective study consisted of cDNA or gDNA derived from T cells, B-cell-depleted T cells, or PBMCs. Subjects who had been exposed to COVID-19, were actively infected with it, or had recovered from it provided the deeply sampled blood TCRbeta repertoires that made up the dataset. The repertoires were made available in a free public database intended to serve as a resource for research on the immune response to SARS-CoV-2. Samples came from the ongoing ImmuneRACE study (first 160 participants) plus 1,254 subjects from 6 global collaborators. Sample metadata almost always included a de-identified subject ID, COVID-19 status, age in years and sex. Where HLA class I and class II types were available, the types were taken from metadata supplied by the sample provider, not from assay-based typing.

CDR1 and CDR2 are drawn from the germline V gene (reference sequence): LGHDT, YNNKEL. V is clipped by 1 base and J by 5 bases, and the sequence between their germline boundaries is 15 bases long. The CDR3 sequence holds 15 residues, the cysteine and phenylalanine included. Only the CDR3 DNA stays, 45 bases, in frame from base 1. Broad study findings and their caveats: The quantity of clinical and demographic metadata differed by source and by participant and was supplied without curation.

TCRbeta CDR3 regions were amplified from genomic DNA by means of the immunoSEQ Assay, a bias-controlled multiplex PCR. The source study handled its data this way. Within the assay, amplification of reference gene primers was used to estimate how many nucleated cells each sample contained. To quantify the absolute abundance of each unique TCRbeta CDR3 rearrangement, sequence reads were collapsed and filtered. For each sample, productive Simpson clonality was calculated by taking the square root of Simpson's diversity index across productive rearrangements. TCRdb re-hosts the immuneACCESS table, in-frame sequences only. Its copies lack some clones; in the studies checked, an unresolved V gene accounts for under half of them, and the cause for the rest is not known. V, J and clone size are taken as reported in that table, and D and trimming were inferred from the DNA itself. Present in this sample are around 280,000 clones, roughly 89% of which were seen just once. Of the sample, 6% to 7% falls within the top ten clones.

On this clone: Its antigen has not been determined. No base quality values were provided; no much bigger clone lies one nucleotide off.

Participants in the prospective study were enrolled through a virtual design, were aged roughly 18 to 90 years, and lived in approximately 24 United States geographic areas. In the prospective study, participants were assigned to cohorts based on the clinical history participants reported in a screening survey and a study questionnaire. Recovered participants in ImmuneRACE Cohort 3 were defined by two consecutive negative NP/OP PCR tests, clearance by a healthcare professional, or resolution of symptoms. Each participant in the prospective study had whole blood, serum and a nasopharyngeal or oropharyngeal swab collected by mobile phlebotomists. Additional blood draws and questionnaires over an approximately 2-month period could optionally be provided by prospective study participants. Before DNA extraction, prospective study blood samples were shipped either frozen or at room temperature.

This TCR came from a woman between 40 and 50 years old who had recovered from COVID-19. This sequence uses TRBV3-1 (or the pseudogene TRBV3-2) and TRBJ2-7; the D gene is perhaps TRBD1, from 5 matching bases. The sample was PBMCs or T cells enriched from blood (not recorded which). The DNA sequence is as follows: TGTGCCAGCAGCCAAGGCGAAACCCAGGGCCACGAGCAGTACTTC. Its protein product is CASSQGETQGHEQYF.